The entry that follows covers one TCR beta chain sequence. Its antigen is unknown. These data belong to a study of OX40 agonist ivuxolimab in advanced cancers. Study-wide background: Intravenous ivuxolimab was administered to patients every 2 weeks at 0.01 to 10 mg/kg. Study-wide results and limits: Averaged across samples, CD8+ T cells carried more expanded clones than CD4+ did. Nonresponders included some who also had low normalized T-cell clonal expansion.

CDR3 length: 13 amino acids. Germline CDR1 and CDR2: SGHTA and FQGNSA. Trimming left V 3 bases short and J 4 bases short, with 9 bases between. The data were produced by immunoSEQ multiplex PCR, yet TCRdb's version contains in-frame clones alone and is incomplete. Here the sample spans some 65,000 clones, nearly 90% being singletons. The input for sequencing was CD4+ or CD8+ T cells sorted from blood, taken in a trial of the OX40 agonist ivuxolimab. The sequence derives from an adult with an advanced solid tumor such as melanoma, head and neck, liver or kidney cancer. This chain joins TRBV7-2 and TRBJ1-1; D gene ambiguous. The CDR3 loop reads CASSFGVVTEAFF. Written as DNA, the CDR3 is TGTGCCAGCAGCTTTGGGGTAGTCACTGAAGCTTTCTTT.